This paragraph covers one T cell receptor beta chain sequence. This sample was included in a study of blood T cell repertoires in COVID-19. Across the whole study: Material from acute and convalescent COVID-19 was sourced from the United States, Italy and Spain.

Authors' analysis steps: Estimation of nucleated cell counts was performed using reference gene primer amplification. Using immunoSEQ multiplex PCR, the repertoire was profiled, and TCRdb retains in-frame clones only, with some absent. From that table come the V and J calls and clone size; the DNA was used to work out D and trimming. The table records hundreds of thousands of clones, approximately 83% of them present only once. The V gene end was trimmed by 0 bases and the J gene end by 4 bases; junction bases not matched to a gene: 8. This CDR3 has 16 residues. In germline, CDR1 is SGDLS, CDR2 YYNGEE. Everyone who took part was roughly 18 to 89 years old, and they came from some 23 US areas. In assigning cohorts, the study relied on participant-reported clinical history.

This clonotype was obtained from a woman between 40 and 50 years old with acute COVID-19. The specimen was PBMCs or T cells enriched from blood (not recorded which). The chain employs TRBV9 and TRBJ2-3; 7 nucleotides align to TRBD2. CDR3 nucleotides: TGTGCCAGCAGCGTAGAGGAGAGACTAGCTGCAGATACGCAGTATTTT. This encodes CASSVEERLAADTQYF.